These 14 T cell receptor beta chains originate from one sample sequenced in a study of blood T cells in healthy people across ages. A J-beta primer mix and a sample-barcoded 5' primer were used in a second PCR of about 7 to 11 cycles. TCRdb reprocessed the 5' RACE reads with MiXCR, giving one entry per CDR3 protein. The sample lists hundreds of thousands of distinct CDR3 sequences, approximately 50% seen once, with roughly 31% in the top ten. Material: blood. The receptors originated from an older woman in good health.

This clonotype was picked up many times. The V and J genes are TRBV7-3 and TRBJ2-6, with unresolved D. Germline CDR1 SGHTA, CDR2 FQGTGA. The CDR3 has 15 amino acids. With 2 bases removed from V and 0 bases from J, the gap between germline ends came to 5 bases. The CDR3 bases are TGTGCCAGCAGCTTAGCCTCCTCTGGGGCCAACGTCCTGACTTTC. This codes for CASSLASSGANVLTF.

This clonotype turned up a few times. The CDR3 spells CASNLLTSGSDNEQYF. In DNA, the CDR3 is TGTGCCAGCAACCTATTAACTAGCGGGTCAGACAATGAGCAGTACTTC. V gene TRBV12-3 or TRBV12-4 combines with J gene TRBJ2-7; TRBD2 agrees at 9 bases. V lost 7 bases and J lost 7; bases outside the gene matches: 17. The CDR3 is 16 residues long.

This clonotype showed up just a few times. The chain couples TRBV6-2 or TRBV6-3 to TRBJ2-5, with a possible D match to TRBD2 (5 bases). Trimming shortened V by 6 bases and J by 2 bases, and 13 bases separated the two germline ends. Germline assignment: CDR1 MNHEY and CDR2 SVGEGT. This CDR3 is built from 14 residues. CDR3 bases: TGTGCCAGCAGGCTCCGGGGATTGCAAGAGACCCAGTACTTC. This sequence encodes CASRLRGLQETQYF.

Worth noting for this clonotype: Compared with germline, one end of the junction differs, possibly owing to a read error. The CDR3 here is CAGSLGVRATDYGYTF. CDR3 nucleotides: TGTGCCGGCAGCTTAGGTGTGAGGGCCACTGACTATGGCTACACCTTC. The J gene is TRBJ1-2, the V gene TRBV7-2; D gene unclear. CDR1 and CDR2 (germline): SGHTA, FQGNSA. The CDR3 spans 16 residues.

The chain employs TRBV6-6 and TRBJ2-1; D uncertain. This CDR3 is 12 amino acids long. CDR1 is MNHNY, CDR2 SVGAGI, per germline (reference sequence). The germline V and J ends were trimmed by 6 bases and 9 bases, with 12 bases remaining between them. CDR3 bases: TGTGCCAGCAGCCCGATTGGAGCTGAGCAGTTCTTC. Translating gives CASSPIGAEQFF.

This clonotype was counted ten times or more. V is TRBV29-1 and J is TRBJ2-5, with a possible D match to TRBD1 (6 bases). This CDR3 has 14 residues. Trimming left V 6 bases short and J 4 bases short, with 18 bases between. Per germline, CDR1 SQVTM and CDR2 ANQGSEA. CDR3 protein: CSVIKQGWRETQYF. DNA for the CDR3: TGCAGCGTGATTAAACAGGGATGGAGAGAGACCCAGTACTTC.

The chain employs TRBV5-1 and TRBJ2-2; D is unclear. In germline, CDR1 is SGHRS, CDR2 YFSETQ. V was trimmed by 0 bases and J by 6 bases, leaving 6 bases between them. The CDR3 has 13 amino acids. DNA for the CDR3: TGCGCCAGCAGCTTGGGAGAGCCCGGGGAGCTGTTTTTT. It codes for CASSLGEPGELFF.

Here the CDR3 DNA reads TGTGCCAGTACAAGGAACGGGAACGGTCCAGATACGCAGTATTTT. Translated, it gives CASTRNGNGPDTQYF. The V gene is TRBV19, the J gene TRBJ2-3; D perhaps matches TRBD2 (5 bases). The germline CDR1 and CDR2 sequences are LNHDA and SQIVND (reference sequence). There are 15 residues in the CDR3. V was pared by 7 bases and J by 4 bases, with 18 bases between.

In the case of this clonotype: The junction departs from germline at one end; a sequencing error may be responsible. CDR3 bases: TGTGCCACCAGCAGAGATTCCTATAGCGGGACTTCGACAGATATGCAGTATTTT. Protein sequence: CATSRDSYSGTSTDMQYF. J is TRBJ2-3 and V is TRBV15, with TRBD2 matching 8 bases. This CDR3 is 18 amino acids long. Per germline, CDR1 LNHNV and CDR2 YYDKDF (reference sequence).

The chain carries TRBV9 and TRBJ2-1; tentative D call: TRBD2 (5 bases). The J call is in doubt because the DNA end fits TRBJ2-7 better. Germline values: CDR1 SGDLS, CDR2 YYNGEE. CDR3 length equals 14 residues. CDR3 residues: CASSVAWGVNEQYF. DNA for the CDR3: TGTGCCAGCAGCGTAGCTTGGGGAGTCAATGAGCAGTACTTC.

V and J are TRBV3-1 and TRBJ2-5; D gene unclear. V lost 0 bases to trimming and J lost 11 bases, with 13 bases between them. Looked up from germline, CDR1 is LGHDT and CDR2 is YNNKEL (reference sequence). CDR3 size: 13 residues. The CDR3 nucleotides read TGTGCCAGCAGCCAAGATGTACGCCCTGAGCAGTACTTC. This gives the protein CASSQDVRPEQYF.

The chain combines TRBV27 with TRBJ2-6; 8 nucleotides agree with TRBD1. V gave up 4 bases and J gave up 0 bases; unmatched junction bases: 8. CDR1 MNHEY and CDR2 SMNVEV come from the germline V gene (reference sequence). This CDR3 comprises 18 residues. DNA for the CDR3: TGTGCCAGCAGTTCCCTAAGGGACAGGAACTCTGGGGCCAACGTCCTGACTTTC. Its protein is CASSSLRDRNSGANVLTF.

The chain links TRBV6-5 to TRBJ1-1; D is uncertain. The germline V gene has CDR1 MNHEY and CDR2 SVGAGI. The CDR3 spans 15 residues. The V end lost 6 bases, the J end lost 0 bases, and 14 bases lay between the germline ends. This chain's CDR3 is CASRRPDGMNTEAFF. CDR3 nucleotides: TGTGCCAGCAGACGGCCAGACGGGATGAACACTGAAGCTTTCTTT.

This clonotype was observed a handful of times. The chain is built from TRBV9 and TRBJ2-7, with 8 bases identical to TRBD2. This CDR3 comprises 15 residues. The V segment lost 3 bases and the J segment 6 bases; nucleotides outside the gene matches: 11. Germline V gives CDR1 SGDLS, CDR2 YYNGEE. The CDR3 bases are TGTGCCAGCAGCGCCTTAGCGGGAAAAACCGCCGAGCAGTACTTC. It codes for CASSALAGKTAEQYF.